The rows below give T cell receptor beta chains drawn from one sample of a study of blood T cell repertoires in COVID-19. TCRdb's copy holds only in-frame clones and misses some; the assay was immunoSEQ multiplex PCR. The data contain about 290,000 clones, 85% to 90% of them singletons. What was sequenced was peripheral blood. These receptors originate from a woman in her 30s with COVID-19, enrolled during active disease. Each CDR3 is given with its conserved first and last residue. D genes are given only for firm matches. Size values are once, few and many counts, or a class for expanded clones, and some rows have none.

>TRBV18|NA|TRBD1|14|TRBJ1-2
TGTGCCAGCTCACCAGTCGTCAGGGGGCTTGGCTACACCTTC
CASSPVVRGLGYTF
>TRBV27|NA|TRBD2|12|TRBJ2-7
TGTGCCAGCAGTCGGCGGGGGAACGAGCAGTACTTC
CASSRRGNEQYF
>TRBV5-7|NA|TRBD1|15|TRBJ2-3
TGTGCCAGCAGCTTTTCCGGGACAGGGACAGATACGCAGTATTTT
CASSFSGTGTDTQYF
>TRBV11-3|once|NA|16|TRBJ2-7
TGTGCCAGCAGCTCTCCGGGACAAGGGAAGCCTTACGAGCAGTACTTC
CASSSPGQGKPYEQYF
>TRBV5-6|NA|NA|15|TRBJ2-3
TGTGCCAGCAGCTTGAGTAGGGGCTTCACAGATACGCAGTATTTT
CASSLSRGFTDTQYF
>TRBV5-6|NA|NA|16|TRBJ1-5
TGTGCCAGCAGCCCGGGAAGGTGGGCAGGCAATCAGCCCCAGCATTTT
CASSPGRWAGNQPQHF
>TRBV10-1|few|NA|13|TRBJ1-1
TGCGCCAGCAGGTGGGACTCGAACACTGAAGCTTTCTTT
CASRWDSNTEAFF
>TRBV7-6|NA|TRBD2|15|TRBJ2-3
TGTGCCAGCAGCTTCCAACTAGCGCGCACAGATACGCAGTATTTT
CASSFQLARTDTQYF
>TRBV28|NA|NA|12|TRBJ1-2
TGTGCCAGCAGCCTCGGGGGCTATGGCTACACCTTC
CASSLGGYGYTF
>TRBV3-1/TRBV3-2|once|NA|13|TRBJ1-1
TGTGCCAGCAGTTTAACAGATCCGGGGGGAGCTTTCTTT
CASSLTDPGGAFF
>TRBV3-1/TRBV3-2|NA|NA|13|TRBJ1-1
TGTGCCAGCAGCCAAGGTCGCGGCACTGAAGCTTTCTTT
CASSQGRGTEAFF
>TRBV6-5|NA|TRBD1|13|TRBJ1-2
TGTGCCAGCAGTTGGGACAGGGTGGATGGCTACACCTTC
CASSWDRVDGYTF
>TRBV6-4|once|TRBD1|15|TRBJ1-2
TGTGCCAGCAGTGACTCAATCAGGGGGTGGAATGGCTACACCTTC
CASSDSIRGWNGYTF
>TRBV4-2|NA|NA|14|TRBJ1-1
TGTGCCAGCAGCCCCGACAGGAGCTACACTGAAGCTTTCTTT
CASSPDRSYTEAFF
>TRBV2|NA|NA|12|TRBJ1-2
TGTGCCAGCACCACAGGGAACTATGGCTACACCTTC
CASTTGNYGYTF
>TRBV18|NA|NA|16|TRBJ1-1
TGTGCCAGCTCACCAGTTTCGAACAGACCGAACACTGAAGCTTTCTTT
CASSPVSNRPNTEAFF
>TRBV24-1|NA|NA|13|TRBJ1-4
TGTGCCACCAGTGATTTCGAGAATGAAAAACTGTTTTTT
CATSDFENEKLFF
>TRBV6-5|NA|NA|14|TRBJ2-7
TGTGCCAGCAGTTATTCGGGGGAAACCTACGAGCAGTACTTC
CASSYSGETYEQYF
>TRBV5-1|NA|TRBD1|12|TRBJ1-2
TGCGCCAGCAGGTCTCAGGGGGAAGGCTACACCTTC
CASRSQGEGYTF
>TRBV18|NA|TRBD1|15|TRBJ1-1
TGTGCCAGCTCACCCTTCTGGACAGGGGACACTGAAGCTTTCTTT
CASSPFWTGDTEAFF
>TRBV28|NA|TRBD2|18|TRBJ2-3
TGTGCCAGCAGTTCAAAGGCCCCTCGAGCGGGGACTACAGATACGCAGTATTTT
CASSSKAPRAGTTDTQYF
>TRBV28|NA|NA|12|TRBJ1-2
TGTGCCAGCAGTTTTACAGGCAATGGCTACACCTTC
CASSFTGNGYTF
>TRBV7-6|NA|NA|16|TRBJ2-6
TGTGCCAGCAGCCCCTTTGGGGGGACTGGGGCCAACGTCCTGACTTTC
CASSPFGGTGANVLTF